These 2 T cell receptor beta chains share one sample of origin, sequenced in a study of T cells in Graves' hyperthyroidism and ophthalmopathy. RNA transcripts served as the template for amplifying TCR beta CDR3 regions. The HTBI primer set was used in a first-round RT-PCR of the TCR CDR3. MiXCR, run by TCRdb on the multiplex PCR reads, gives a single entry per CDR3 protein. The sample includes more than 350,000 distinct CDR3 sequences, 17% seen only once; the top ten take approximately 33%. Sequencing was carried out using blood. The receptor source for this set is a woman in her 30s with Graves' hyperthyroidism that later progressed to Graves' ophthalmopathy.

The rearrangement uses TRBV29-1 and TRBJ2-7; 7 bases match TRBD1. CDR1 and CDR2 (germline): SQVTM, ANQGSEA. Unmatched junction bases numbered 12, after V lost 5 bases and J lost 5 bases. The CDR3 contains 14 residues. CDR3 sequence reads: CSVTFDPTGDEQYF. CDR3 nucleotides: TGCAGCGTTACGTTTGACCCAACAGGGGACGAGCAGTACTTC.

This clonotype has at least ten counts. The chain is built from TRBV18 and TRBJ2-5; D possibly matches TRBD1 or TRBD2 (5 bases each). Trimming cost V 5 bases and J 7 bases, with 11 bases left between them. In germline, CDR1 is KGHSH, CDR2 LQKENI. The CDR3 covers 12 residues. The CDR3 DNA sequence: TGTGCCAGCTCAAGGGACCCGGGGACCCAGTACTTC. Translation: CASSRDPGTQYF. The full variable domain, with the rest looked up from reference TRBV18 and TRBJ2-5, is NAGVMQNPRHLVRRRGQEARLRCSPMKGHSHVYWYRQLPEEGLKFMVYLQKENIIDESGMPKERFSAEFPKEGPSILRIQQVVRGDSAAYFCASSRDPGTQYFGPGTRLLVL.